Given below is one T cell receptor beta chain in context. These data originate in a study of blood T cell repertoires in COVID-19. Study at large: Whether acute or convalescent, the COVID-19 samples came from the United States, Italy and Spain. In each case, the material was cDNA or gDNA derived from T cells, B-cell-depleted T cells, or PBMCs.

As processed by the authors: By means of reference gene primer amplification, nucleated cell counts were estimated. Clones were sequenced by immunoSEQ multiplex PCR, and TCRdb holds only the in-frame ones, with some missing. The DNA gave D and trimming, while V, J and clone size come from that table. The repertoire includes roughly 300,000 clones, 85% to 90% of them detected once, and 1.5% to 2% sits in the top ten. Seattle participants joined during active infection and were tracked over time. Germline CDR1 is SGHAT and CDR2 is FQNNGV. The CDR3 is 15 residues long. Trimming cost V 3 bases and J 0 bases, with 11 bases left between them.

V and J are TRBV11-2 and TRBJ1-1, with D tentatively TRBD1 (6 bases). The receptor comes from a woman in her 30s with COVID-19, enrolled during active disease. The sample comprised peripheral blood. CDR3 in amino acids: CASSFHDRMNTEAFF. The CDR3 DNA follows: TGTGCCAGCAGCTTCCACGACAGGATGAACACTGAAGCTTTCTTT.